This TCR beta chain came from a study of identifying expanded T cells in peripheral blood. Clones were sequenced by immunoSEQ multiplex PCR, and TCRdb holds only the in-frame ones, with some missing. The profile shows about 120,000 clones, 84% of them singletons. V was clipped by 2 bases and J by 0 bases, with 10 bases between them. The germline V gene encodes CDR1 SNHLY and CDR2 FYNNEI. CDR3 size: 15 residues. On this clone: The antigen is undetermined.

General study findings and limits: About 1.2 clones differed between technical replicates, versus approximately 17 and 20 over time.

The source material was blood. This receptor was identified in a person aged 18 to 75 in good health. This sequence joins TRBV2 and TRBJ1-2; tentatively, D is TRBD1 (5 bases). For the CDR3, the DNA is TGTGCCAGCAGTGAAAGGGGCCCCACTAACTATGGCTACACCTTC. It yields the protein CASSERGPTNYGYTF.